Presented here are 6 T cell receptor beta chains from one specimen sequenced in a study of human T cells and chemical hapten exposure. Using its own MiXCR run on the RACE reads, TCRdb lists one record per CDR3 protein. Seen here are 250,000 or so distinct CDR3 sequences, 7.5% to 10% observed once, and the top ten hold roughly 2.5%. As to time point: pre-sensitization, week 0. The treatment denotes: therapeutic diphenylcyclopropenone sensitization with weekly scalp DPC. The sample was whole blood, taken in connection with sensitization to the hapten diphenylcyclopropenone (DPC). These TCRs come from a woman aged 40 to 50 with alopecia areata. Some clones in this sample may be carry-over from other donors' samples.

The V call is TRBV20-1, the J call TRBJ1-1, with 7 bases fitting TRBD1. Trimming took 6 bases from V and 2 from J; bases not matched to a gene: 15. The CDR3 covers 16 residues. The germline V gene has CDR1 DFQATT and CDR2 SNEGSKA (reference sequence). The CDR3: CSAPRPGQSLNTEAFF. CDR3 bases: TGCAGTGCGCCCAGACCGGGACAGAGCCTAAACACTGAAGCTTTCTTT.

The chain uses TRBV20-1 and TRBJ2-6, with unresolved D. The CDR3 runs to 14 residues. Looked up from germline, CDR1 is DFQATT and CDR2 is SNEGSKA (reference sequence). The V end was cut by 7 bases, the J end by 4 bases, with 14 bases between. The CDR3: CSVTNNPGANVLTF. The CDR3 nucleotides are TGCAGTGTTACCAACAATCCCGGGGCCAACGTCCTGACTTTC.

The rearrangement uses TRBV5-6 and TRBJ1-4, with D tentatively TRBD1 (6 bases). The CDR3 has 13 residues. Looked up from germline, CDR1 is SGHDT and CDR2 is YYEEEE. The V gene lost 0 bases and the J gene lost 14 bases, with 14 bases spanning the gap. CDR3 sequence: CASSLDTQGSLFF. The CDR3 nucleotides read TGTGCCAGCAGCTTGGATACACAGGGAAGTCTGTTTTTT.

This chain links TRBV29-1 with TRBJ2-1; 11 nucleotides agree with TRBD2. Losses at the gene ends were 7 bases for V and 5 bases for J; bases not matched to a gene: 7. Germline V gene data show CDR1 as SQVTM and CDR2 as ANQGSEA. The CDR3 extends over 14 amino acids. The CDR3 sequence: CSAPGGLADNEQFF. As DNA, the CDR3 is TGCAGCGCCCCCGGGGGACTAGCGGACAATGAGCAGTTCTTC.

In this sample, this clonotype turned up a few times. The genes are TRBV7-9 and TRBJ2-3; 11 bases are a match to TRBD2. The CDR3 is 16 residues long. V trimming: 2 bases; J trimming: 2 bases; junction bases outside the gene matches: 3. Germline CDR1 and CDR2: SEHNR and FQNEAQ (reference sequence). The CDR3 region is CASSLLLAGATDTQYF. CDR3 DNA sequence: TGTGCCAGCAGCTTATTACTAGCGGGGGCCACAGATACGCAGTATTTT.

In this sample, this clonotype turned up a few times. The chain combines TRBV12-3 or TRBV12-4 with TRBJ1-5; D remains ambiguous. The CDR3 sequence is 13 residues long. V was trimmed by 5 bases and J by 5 bases, leaving 10 bases between them. The CDR3 DNA sequence: TGTGCCAGCAGTGCAAGGTCCGATCAGCCCCAGCATTTT. Its protein is CASSARSDQPQHF.